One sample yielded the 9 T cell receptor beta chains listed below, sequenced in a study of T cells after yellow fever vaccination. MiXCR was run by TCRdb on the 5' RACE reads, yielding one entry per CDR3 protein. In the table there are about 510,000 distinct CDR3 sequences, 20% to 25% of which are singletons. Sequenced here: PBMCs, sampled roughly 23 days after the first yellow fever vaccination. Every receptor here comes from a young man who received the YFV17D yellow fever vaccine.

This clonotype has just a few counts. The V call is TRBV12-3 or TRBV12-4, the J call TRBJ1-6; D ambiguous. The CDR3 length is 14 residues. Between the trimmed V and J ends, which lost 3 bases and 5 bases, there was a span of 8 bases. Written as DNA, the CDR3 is TGTGCCAGCAGTTTCGAGGGTGATAATTCACCCCTCCACTTT. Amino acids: CASSFEGDNSPLHF.

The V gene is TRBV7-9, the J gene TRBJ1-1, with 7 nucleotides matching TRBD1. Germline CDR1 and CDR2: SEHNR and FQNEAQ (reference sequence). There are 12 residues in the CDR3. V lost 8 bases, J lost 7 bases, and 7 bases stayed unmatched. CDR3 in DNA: TGTGCCAGCGCAGACAGGGACAATGAAGCTTTCTTT. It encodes CASADRDNEAFF.

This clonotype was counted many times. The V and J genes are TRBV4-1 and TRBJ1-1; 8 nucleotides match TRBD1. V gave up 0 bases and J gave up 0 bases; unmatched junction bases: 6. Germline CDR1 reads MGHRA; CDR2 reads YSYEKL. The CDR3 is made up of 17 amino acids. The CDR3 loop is CASSQDFYRGVNTEAFF. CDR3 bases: TGCGCCAGCAGCCAAGATTTCTACAGGGGGGTGAACACTGAAGCTTTCTTT.

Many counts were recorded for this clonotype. The CDR3 protein is CASSLDSDNEQFF. The CDR3 DNA is TGTGCCAGCAGCTTAGACAGCGACAATGAGCAGTTCTTC. V and J are TRBV7-2 and TRBJ2-1; D unclear. The CDR3 consists of 13 residues. Between the trimmed V and J ends, which lost 1 base and 5 bases, there was a span of 6 bases. Germline CDR1 SGHTA, CDR2 FQGNSA.

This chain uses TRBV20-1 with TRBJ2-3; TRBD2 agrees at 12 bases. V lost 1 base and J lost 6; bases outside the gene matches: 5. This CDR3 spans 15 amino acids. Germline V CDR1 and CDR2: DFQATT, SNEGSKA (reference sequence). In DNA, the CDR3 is TGCAGTGCTAGAGTGCTAGCGGGGGGGCCGGATACGCAGTATTTT. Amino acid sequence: CSARVLAGGPDTQYF.

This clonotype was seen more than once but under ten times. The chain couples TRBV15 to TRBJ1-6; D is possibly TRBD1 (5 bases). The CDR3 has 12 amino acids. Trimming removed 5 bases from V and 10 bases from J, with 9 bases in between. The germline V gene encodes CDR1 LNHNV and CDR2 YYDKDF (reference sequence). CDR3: CATSPSGSPLHF. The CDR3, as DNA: TGTGCCACCAGCCCTTCAGGGTCACCCCTCCACTTT.

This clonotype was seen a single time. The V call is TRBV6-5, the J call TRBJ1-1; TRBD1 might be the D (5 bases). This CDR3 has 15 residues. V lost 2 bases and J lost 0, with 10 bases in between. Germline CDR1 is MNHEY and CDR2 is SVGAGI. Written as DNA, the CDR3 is TGTGCCAGCAGTTACAAGCAGGGCATGAACACTGAAGCTTTCTTT. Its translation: CASSYKQGMNTEAFF.

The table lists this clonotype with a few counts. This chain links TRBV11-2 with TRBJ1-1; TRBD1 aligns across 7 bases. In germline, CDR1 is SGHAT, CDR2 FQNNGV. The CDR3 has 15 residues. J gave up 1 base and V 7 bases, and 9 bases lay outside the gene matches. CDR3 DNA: TGTGCCAGCACCTCGGGAAGGACAGGGAACACTGAAGCTTTCTTT. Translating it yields CASTSGRTGNTEAFF.

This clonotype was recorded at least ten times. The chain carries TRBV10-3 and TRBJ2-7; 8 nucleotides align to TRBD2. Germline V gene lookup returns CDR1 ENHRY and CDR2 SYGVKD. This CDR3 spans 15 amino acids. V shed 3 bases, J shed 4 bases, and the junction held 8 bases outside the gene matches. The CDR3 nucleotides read TGTGCCATCAGTGAACAGGCGGGGGGCCCTTACGAGCAGTACTTC. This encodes CAISEQAGGPYEQYF.